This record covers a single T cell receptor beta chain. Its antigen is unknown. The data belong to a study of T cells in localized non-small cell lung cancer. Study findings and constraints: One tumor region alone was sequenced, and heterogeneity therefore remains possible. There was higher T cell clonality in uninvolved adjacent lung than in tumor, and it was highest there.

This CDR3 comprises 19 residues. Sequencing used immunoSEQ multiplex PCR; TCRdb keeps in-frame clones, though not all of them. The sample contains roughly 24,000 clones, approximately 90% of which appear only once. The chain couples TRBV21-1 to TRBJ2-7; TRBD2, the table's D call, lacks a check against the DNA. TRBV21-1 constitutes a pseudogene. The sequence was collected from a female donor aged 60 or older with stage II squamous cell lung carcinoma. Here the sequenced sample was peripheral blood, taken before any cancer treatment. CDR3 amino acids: CASSKRCPTSGRGFYEQYF. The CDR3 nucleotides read TGTGCCAGCAGCAAAAGGTGCCCGACTAGCGGGAGGGGCTTCTACGAGCAGTACTTC.